One and the same sample provided the 4 T cell receptor beta chains below, sequenced in a study of beta chain features in type 1 diabetes. The whole isolated RNA underwent reverse transcription, so sequencing captured expressed TCRB transcripts. Sequencing used immunoSEQ multiplex PCR; TCRdb keeps in-frame clones, though not all of them. The table records a few hundred thousand clones, approximately 16% of them present only once. Study conclusions and caveats: Shortening that was moderate but significant affected the TCRB CDR3s of Type 1 diabetes patients in all four CD4+ subsets.

No antigen has been assigned to these receptors. The sequencing sample was made of naive CD4+ T cells from blood. These receptors were collected from a man younger than 40 with type 1 diabetes.

This chain links TRBV5-1 with TRBJ2-2; D is ambiguous. V lost 0 bases, J lost 4 bases, and 7 bases lay in between. Germline CDR1 and CDR2: SGHRS and YFSETQ. This CDR3 comprises 14 residues. CDR3 nucleotides: TGCGCCAGCAGCTTGGGCAGGTCCACCGGGGAGCTGTTTTTT. Its translation: CASSLGRSTGELFF.

The V and J genes are TRBV14 and TRBJ2-5; D is unclear. Trimming stripped 1 base from V and 7 bases from J, with 13 bases between. The CDR3 runs 14 residues. Germline CDR1 reads SGHDN; CDR2 reads FVKESK. In nucleotides, the CDR3 is TGTGCCAGCAGCCAAGTCACGCTCGGTGGGACCCAGTACTTC. This codes for CASSQVTLGGTQYF.

This clone was observed a few times. The J gene is TRBJ2-7, the V gene TRBV9; D remains ambiguous. V lost 4 bases and J lost 2, with 13 bases in between. This CDR3 contains 14 residues. Germline V gives CDR1 SGDLS, CDR2 YYNGEE. The CDR3 sequence is CASSPRNWPYEQYF. The CDR3 coding sequence is TGTGCCAGCAGCCCTCGTAATTGGCCCTACGAGCAGTACTTC. Based on the CDR3 plus reference TRBV9 and TRBJ2-7, the full variable domain is DSGVTQTPKHLITATGQRVTLRCSPRSGDLSVYWYQQSLDQGLQFLIQYYNGEERAKGNILERFSAQQFPDLHSELNLSSLELGDSALYFCASSPRNWPYEQYFGPGTRLTVT.

The chain links TRBV6-5 to TRBJ1-1; D is ambiguous. The V and J ends lost 6 bases and 1 base respectively, with 15 bases between them. CDR3 size: 15 residues. Per the germline V gene, CDR1 is MNHEY and CDR2 is SVGAGI. CDR3 residues: CASSPKAGKNTEAFF. CDR3 bases: TGTGCCAGCAGCCCGAAAGCGGGAAAGAACACTGAAGCTTTCTTT.